This T cell receptor beta chain comes out of a study of T cells after yellow fever vaccination. This clonotype was counted many times. As yet, its antigen is unknown. The study, taken as a whole, reports: Reappearance after the booster was seen for most primary-vaccination clones, at 95% to 97% CD4 and 85% to 90% CD8.

TCRdb re-called the 5' RACE reads with MiXCR, one entry per CDR3 protein. The table has 250,000 or so distinct CDR3 sequences, about 7.1% seen once. The germline V gene has CDR1 LNHDA and CDR2 SQIVND (reference sequence). Trimming removed 1 base from V and 4 bases from J, with 16 bases in between. There are 16 residues in the CDR3. The source of this sequence is a man aged 25 to 40 who received the YFV17D yellow fever vaccine. The rearrangement joins TRBV19 to TRBJ1-1; no clear D. The specimen was CD4+ T cells sorted from PBMCs, collected 15 days after the yellow fever booster vaccination. In DNA form, the CDR3 reads TGTGCCAGTAGTATAGGAGGGTTCATTGCGGGCACTGAAGCTTTCTTT. Translation: CASSIGGFIAGTEAFF.